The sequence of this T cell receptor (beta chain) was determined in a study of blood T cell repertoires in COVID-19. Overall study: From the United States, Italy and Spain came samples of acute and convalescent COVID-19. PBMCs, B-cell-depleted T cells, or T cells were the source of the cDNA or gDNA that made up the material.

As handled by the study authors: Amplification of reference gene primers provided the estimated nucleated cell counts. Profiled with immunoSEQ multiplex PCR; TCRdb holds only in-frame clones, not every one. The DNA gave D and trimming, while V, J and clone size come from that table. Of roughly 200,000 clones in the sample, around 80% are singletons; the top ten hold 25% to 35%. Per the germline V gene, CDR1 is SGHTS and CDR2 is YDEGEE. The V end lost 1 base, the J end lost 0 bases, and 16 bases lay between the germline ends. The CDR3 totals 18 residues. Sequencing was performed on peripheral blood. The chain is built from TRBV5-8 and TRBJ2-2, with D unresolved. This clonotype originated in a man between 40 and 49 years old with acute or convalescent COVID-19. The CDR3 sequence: CASSLKWVAASNTGELFF. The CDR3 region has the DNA TGTGCCAGCAGCTTGAAGTGGGTAGCCGCTTCGAACACCGGGGAGCTGTTTTTT.